A single sample gave rise to the 13 T cell receptor beta chains below, sequenced in a study of blood T cell dynamics during melanoma immunotherapy. Libraries were prepared by immunoSEQ multiplex PCR; TCRdb keeps only in-frame clonotypes and omits some of them. The profile shows approximately 9,500 clones, about 87% of them singletons. Time point specified: pre-treatment baseline. The sequenced sample was blood, obtained from a patient treated with checkpoint blockade. The source of these receptors is a human donor with melanoma.

The V and J genes are TRBV11-2 and TRBJ2-1, with D possibly matching TRBD2 (5 bases). This CDR3 contains 13 residues. Trimming cost V 7 bases and J 4 bases, with 11 bases left between them. Germline CDR1 is SGHAT and CDR2 is FQNNGV. CDR3 DNA sequence: TGTGCCAGCACCAGCGGCCTTTACAATGAGCAGTTCTTC. This encodes CASTSGLYNEQFF.

This clone has only one observation. The chain couples TRBV2 to TRBJ2-3, with a possible D match to TRBD2 (6 bases). With 8 bases removed from V and 2 bases from J, the gap between germline ends came to 11 bases. The germline V gene has CDR1 SNHLY and CDR2 FYNNEI. The CDR3 covers 13 residues. The CDR3 loop is CASCAGFTDTQYF. The CDR3, as DNA: TGTGCCAGCTGCGCGGGGTTCACAGATACGCAGTATTTT.

The V gene is TRBV2, the J gene TRBJ2-7, with TRBD1 identical over 11 bases. Trimming at V came to 6 bases and at J to 0 bases, leaving 1 base not matched to a gene. CDR1 SNHLY and CDR2 FYNNEI come from the germline V gene. The CDR3 has 14 amino acids. The CDR3 sequence: CASRGTGGSYEQYV. The CDR3 nucleotides are TGTGCCAGCAGGGGGACAGGGGGCTCCTACGAGCAGTACGTC.

The chain has TRBV11-1 and TRBJ2-3; D not resolved. Germline V gene sequence: CDR1 SGHAT, CDR2 FQDESV (reference sequence). V lost 4 bases, J lost 4 bases, and 12 bases lay in between. The CDR3 sequence is 14 residues long. DNA of the CDR3: TGTGCCAGCAGCTCTAGTCCCGAGCCAGATACGCAGTATTTT. It encodes CASSSSPEPDTQYF.

The chain employs TRBV6-5 and TRBJ1-4; 7 positions match TRBD1. CDR1 and CDR2 from the germline V gene are MNHEY and SVGAGI. V shed 6 bases, J shed 2 bases, and the junction held 3 bases outside the gene matches. This CDR3 contains 14 residues. The CDR3 sequence: CASRKTGTNEKLFF. CDR3 DNA sequence: TGTGCCAGCAGAAAGACAGGGACTAATGAAAAACTGTTTTTT.

The chain carries TRBV2 and TRBJ1-2; D might be TRBD1 (5 bases). CDR3 size: 11 residues. The ends were cut back, 7 bases at V and 5 bases at J, with 8 bases in the middle. Germline CDR1 is SNHLY and CDR2 is FYNNEI. The CDR3 here is CASTRQYGYTF. CDR3 nucleotides: TGTGCCAGCACCCGACAGTATGGCTACACCTTC.

The V call is TRBV11-3, the J call TRBJ2-3; D not resolved. Trimming took 2 bases from V and 6 from J, leaving 12 bases between them. The CDR3 length is 14 residues. Looked up from germline, CDR1 is SGHNT and CDR2 is YENEEA. The CDR3 bases are TGTGCCAGCAGCTTACGTAATTCGGCGGATACGCAGTATTTT. It specifies CASSLRNSADTQYF.

V is TRBV30 and J is TRBJ2-7, with D maybe TRBD1 (5 bases). Germline assignment: CDR1 GTSNPN and CDR2 SVGIG (reference sequence). The CDR3 has 14 amino acids. Deletions cut 0 bases from V and 4 bases from J, with 13 bases between. The CDR3 nucleotides read TGTGCCTGGAGTGTTGGGGCCGCTAAGTACGAGCAGTACGTC. Encoded protein: CAWSVGAAKYEQYV.

The chain links TRBV21-1 to TRBJ2-1; the table assigns TRBD1, which was not confirmed against the DNA. TRBV21-1 is designated a pseudogene. The CDR3 loop spans 22 amino acids. The DNA of the CDR3 is TGTGCCAGCAGCGAAATGGGATTACCGGGACAGGCGGGACCCCGGGGTCGCAATGAGCAGTTCTTC. This translates into CASSEMGLPGQAGPRGRNEQFF.

This chain links TRBV7-9 with TRBJ1-5; no definite D call. V lost 3 bases and J lost 3, with 3 bases in between. Germline V gene lookup returns CDR1 SEHNR and CDR2 FQNEAQ (reference sequence). The CDR3 totals 12 residues. The CDR3 coding sequence is TGTGCCAGCAGCTTGGACAATCAGCCCCAGCATTTT. It specifies CASSLDNQPQHF.

The gene calls are TRBV4-1 and TRBJ1-1; possibly TRBD1 for D (5 bases). Between the trimmed V and J ends, which lost 0 bases and 6 bases, there was a span of 20 bases. From germline, CDR1 is MGHRA and CDR2 YSYEKL. The CDR3 sequence is 17 residues long. The CDR3 bases are TGCGCCAGCAGCCAAGATACGGGTACAGGCGTCAGCTCTGAAGCTTTCTTT. This gives the protein CASSQDTGTGVSSEAFF.

J is TRBJ2-3 and V is TRBV9; D is possibly TRBD1 or TRBD2 (5 bases each). CDR1 SGDLS and CDR2 YYNGEE come from the germline V gene. With 4 bases removed from V and 3 bases from J, the gap between germline ends came to 15 bases. This CDR3 region has 15 residues. The CDR3 coding sequence is TGTGCCAGCAGCCCCGGGACCGTGAGAACAGATACGCAGTATTTT. Amino acids: CASSPGTVRTDTQYF.

The V call is TRBV5-6, the J call TRBJ1-6; 7 nucleotides align to TRBD1. This CDR3 is built from 17 residues. J was trimmed by 7 bases and V by 0 bases; bases with no gene match: 10. CDR1 and CDR2 (germline): SGHDT, YYEEEE. The CDR3 protein is CASSLVGAGGPNSPLHF. CDR3 in DNA: TGTGCCAGCAGCTTGGTCGGAGCAGGGGGACCCAATTCACCCCTCCACTTT. Looking up the rest from reference TRBV5-6 and TRBJ1-6 gives the full variable domain: DAGVTQSPTHLIKTRGQQVTLRCSPKSGHDTVSWYQQALGQGPQFIFQYYEEEERQRGNFPDRFSGHQFPNYSSELNVNALLLGDSALYLCASSLVGAGGPNSPLHFGNGTRLTVT.